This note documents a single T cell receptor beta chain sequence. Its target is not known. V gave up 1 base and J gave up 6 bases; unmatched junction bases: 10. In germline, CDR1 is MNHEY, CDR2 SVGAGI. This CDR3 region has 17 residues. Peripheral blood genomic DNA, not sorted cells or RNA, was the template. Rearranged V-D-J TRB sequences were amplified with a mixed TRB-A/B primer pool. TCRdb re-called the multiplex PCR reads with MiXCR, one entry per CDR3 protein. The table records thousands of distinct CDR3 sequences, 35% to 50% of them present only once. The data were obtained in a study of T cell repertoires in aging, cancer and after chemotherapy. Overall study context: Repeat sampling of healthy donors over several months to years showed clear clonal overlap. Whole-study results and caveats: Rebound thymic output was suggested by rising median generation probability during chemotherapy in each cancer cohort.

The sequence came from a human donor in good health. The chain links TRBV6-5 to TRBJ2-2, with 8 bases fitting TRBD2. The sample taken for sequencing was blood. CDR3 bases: TGTGCCAGCAGTTACTTAGCGGGGAGAGGAAACGCCGGGGAGCTGTTTTTT. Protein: CASSYLAGRGNAGELFF.